This TCR beta chain was captured in a study of sequential checkpoint blockade in melanoma. Study details: After both sequences, patients received maintenance nivolumab.

The repertoire was sequenced with immunoSEQ multiplex PCR; TCRdb's copy has only in-frame clones and lacks some. The repertoire holds over 10,000 clones, with roughly 76% as singletons. CDR1 and CDR2 (germline): SNHLY, FYNNEI. The CDR3 runs 14 residues. V shed 8 bases, J shed 1 base, and the junction held 7 bases outside the gene matches. The treatment here: randomized to nivolumab then ipilimumab (arm A) or the reverse (arm B). Patients had received no earlier DNA-damaging chemotherapy. Sorted cells were live CD3+CD8+, lacking CD19 and CD56, from PBMCs. The clonotype originates from a human patient with melanoma. Some clones in this sample may be carry-over from other donors' samples. This chain links TRBV2 with TRBJ1-1, with TRBD1 matching over 7 bases. The sequencing used CD8+ T cells sorted from blood (inferred from file names), collected from a patient given nivolumab and ipilimumab in sequence. The CDR3 DNA reads as TGTGCCAGCCGCACACACAGGGGGAACACTGAAGCTTTCTTT. This translates into CASRTHRGNTEAFF.